One sample yielded the 32 T cell receptor beta chains listed below, sequenced in a study of neoadjuvant anti-PD-1 for oral cavity cancer. Using immunoSEQ multiplex PCR, the repertoire was profiled, and TCRdb retains in-frame clones only, with some absent. Here the sample spans some 6,200 clones, about three quarters being singletons. The sequences come from PBMCs, collected before nivolumab (anti-PD-1) treatment. These receptor sequences come from a person aged 35-80 years with oral cavity squamous cell carcinoma.

V gene TRBV5-6 combines with J gene TRBJ1-2; D is unclear. CDR1 and CDR2 (germline): SGHDT, YYEEEE. The V gene lost 0 bases and the J gene lost 2 bases, with 8 bases spanning the gap. The CDR3 extends over 14 amino acids. This CDR3 reads CASSLEVRNYGYTF. The CDR3 coding sequence is TGTGCCAGCAGCTTGGAGGTTCGGAACTATGGCTACACCTTC.

In this sample, this clone turned up a few times. The rearrangement uses TRBV7-3 and TRBJ2-7, with 7 nucleotides matching TRBD2. V was pared by 1 base and J by 7 bases, with 10 bases of the junction left unmatched. The CDR3 spans 15 residues. Germline CDR1 is SGHTA and CDR2 is FQGTGA. The CDR3 spells CASSLNGRSVLEQYF. The CDR3 bases are TGTGCCAGCAGCTTAAACGGGAGGAGCGTTTTGGAGCAGTACTTC.

This clone was detected a few times. This sequence joins TRBV4-2 and TRBJ1-5, with 8 bases aligning to TRBD1. The germline gives CDR1 LGHNA, CDR2 YNFKEQ. CDR3 length: 19 amino acids. V shed 3 bases, J shed 0 bases, and the junction held 13 bases outside the gene matches. The CDR3 region has the DNA TGTGCCAGCAGCCAGGATTGGACAGGGTCCAGGGTTAGCAATCAGCCCCAGCATTTT. It yields the protein CASSQDWTGSRVSNQPQHF.

The chain combines TRBV11-2 with TRBJ1-6, with unresolved D. Looked up from germline, CDR1 is SGHAT and CDR2 is FQNNGV. Deletions cut 2 bases from V and 5 bases from J, with 7 bases between. The CDR3 is 14 residues long. CDR3 loop: CASSLLQDNSPLHF. In DNA form, the CDR3 reads TGTGCCAGCAGCTTATTGCAGGATAATTCACCCCTCCACTTT.

V usage is TRBV4-1 and J usage is TRBJ1-4; TRBD1 matches 8 bases. This CDR3 spans 17 amino acids. V was pared by 3 bases and J by 7 bases, with 13 bases of the junction left unmatched. Germline V lookup: CDR1 MGHRA, CDR2 YSYEKL. CDR3 DNA sequence: TGCGCCAGCAGCCAGAGGACAGGGTATCCGGGTGGTGAAAAACTGTTTTTT. Translation: CASSQRTGYPGGEKLFF.

The chain combines TRBV15 with TRBJ1-4, with 7 bases identical to TRBD1. V lost 0 bases to trimming and J lost 8 bases; unmatched junction nucleotides: 12. The CDR3 contains 17 residues. Germline CDR1 reads LNHNV; CDR2 reads YYDKDF (reference sequence). CDR3 nucleotides: TGTGCCACCAGCAGAGAGACAGGGTCTGCTTCTGGAGAAAAACTGTTTTTT. Translation gives CATSRETGSASGEKLFF.

Only a few counts were recorded for this clone. The rearrangement uses TRBV6-1 and TRBJ1-5, with TRBD1 as a possible D gene (5 bases). Germline V gene data show CDR1 as MNHNS and CDR2 as SASEGT. This CDR3 spans 15 amino acids. Trimming removed 0 bases at V and 6 bases at J, with 12 bases between. CDR3 region: CASSEAGGRGQPQHF. As DNA, the CDR3 is TGTGCCAGCAGTGAAGCGGGTGGGAGGGGTCAGCCCCAGCATTTT.

This rearrangement joins TRBV11-2 to TRBJ2-3; TRBD2 is a possible D gene (5 bases). V shed 5 bases and J shed 2 bases, with 8 bases lying between them. Germline CDR1 is SGHAT and CDR2 is FQNNGV. This CDR3 is 13 amino acids long. As DNA, the CDR3 is TGTGCCAGCAGCCCAGACTACACAGATACGCAGTATTTT. This gives the protein CASSPDYTDTQYF.

This rearrangement joins TRBV5-1 to TRBJ2-5; no firm D call. The germline CDR1 and CDR2 sequences are SGHRS and YFSETQ. The V gene lost 3 bases and the J gene lost 5 bases, with 11 bases spanning the gap. The CDR3 extends over 13 amino acids. DNA for the CDR3: TGCGCCAGCAGCTCGAGCCAGCCCGAGACCCAGTACTTC. This codes for CASSSSQPETQYF. Full variable domain (missing parts from reference TRBV5-1 and TRBJ2-5): KAGVTQTPRYLIKTRGQQVTLSCSPISGHRSVSWYQQTPGQGLQFLFEYFSETQRNKGNFPGRFSGRQFSNSRSEMNVSTLELGDSALYLCASSSSQPETQYFGPGTRLLVL.

This chain connects TRBV7-9 to TRBJ1-4, with 7 bases that match TRBD1. This CDR3 has 16 amino acids. V shed 1 base, J shed 2 bases, and the junction held 4 bases outside the gene matches. Germline CDR1 reads SEHNR; CDR2 reads FQNEAQ (reference sequence). This chain's CDR3 is CASSLGRQGTNEKLFF. CDR3 nucleotides: TGTGCCAGCAGCTTAGGGCGACAGGGCACTAATGAAAAACTGTTTTTT. Drawing the rest from reference TRBV7-9 and TRBJ1-4, the complete variable domain is DTGVSQNPRHKITKRGQNVTFRCDPISEHNRLYWYRQTLGQGPEFLTYFQNEAQLEKSRLLSDRFSAERPKGSFSTLEIQRTEQGDSAMYLCASSLGRQGTNEKLFFGSGTQLSVL.

CDR3 DNA: TGTGCCAGCAGTTACTCGACAGGGGTGAACACTGAAGCTTTCTTT. It is translated as CASSYSTGVNTEAFF. The chain couples TRBV6-6 to TRBJ1-1; TRBD1 aligns across 8 bases. The CDR3 covers 15 residues. J gave up 0 bases and V 0 bases, and 0 bases lay outside the gene matches. Per germline, CDR1 MNHNY and CDR2 SVGAGI (reference sequence).

The chain joins TRBV10-1 to TRBJ2-1; D perhaps matches TRBD1 (6 bases). The CDR3 has 12 amino acids. The ends were cut back, 2 bases at V and 10 bases at J, with 9 bases in the middle. Germline CDR1 and CDR2: WNHNN and SYGVQD (reference sequence). The DNA of the CDR3 is TGCGCCAGCAGTGAGGTTGGGGGCGAGCAGTTCTTC. This codes for CASSEVGGEQFF.

The V gene is TRBV5-1, the J gene TRBJ1-1, with 12 bases fitting TRBD1. The germline gives CDR1 SGHRS, CDR2 YFSETQ. The CDR3 sequence is 19 residues long. With 0 bases clipped from V and 4 bases from J, the junction kept 13 bases outside the gene matches. The CDR3 DNA reads as TGCGCCAGCAGCTTGGGTGTCCCCCGGGACAGGGGGCGAATCACTGAAGCTTTCTTT. Its translation: CASSLGVPRDRGRITEAFF.

The chain links TRBV19 to TRBJ2-6, with D maybe TRBD1 (5 bases). The CDR3 contains 16 residues. With 1 base removed from V and 4 bases from J, the gap between germline ends came to 11 bases. The germline V gene encodes CDR1 LNHDA and CDR2 SQIVND (reference sequence). The CDR3 reads CASSIVKGNGANVLTF. CDR3 nucleotides: TGTGCCAGTAGTATAGTTAAGGGGAACGGGGCCAACGTCCTGACTTTC.

This chain connects TRBV10-1 to TRBJ2-2, with D unresolved. V lost 0 bases and J lost 6, with 8 bases in between. CDR1 is WNHNN and CDR2 is SYGVQD in the germline V gene (reference sequence). This CDR3 is 14 amino acids long. DNA for the CDR3: TGCGCCAGCAGTGAGTCCTCCGAGGCCGGGGAGCTGTTTTTT. As protein: CASSESSEAGELFF.

This chain uses TRBV9 with TRBJ1-1; 7 nucleotides match TRBD1. Germline V CDR1 and CDR2: SGDLS, YYNGEE. The junction had 21 bases not matched to a gene; V was cut back by 4 bases and J by 6 bases. CDR3 size: 18 residues. CDR3 sequence: CASSSSITGVRGVSEAFF. The CDR3 region has the DNA TGTGCCAGCAGCTCATCCATCACAGGGGTCAGGGGAGTATCTGAAGCTTTCTTT.

The rearrangement joins TRBV2 to TRBJ2-5; no clear D. V lost 8 bases, J lost 0 bases, and 10 bases lay in between. Germline lookup yields CDR1 SNHLY and CDR2 FYNNEI. The CDR3 has 13 amino acids. The DNA of the CDR3 is TGTGCCAGCGGGCGGCCAGACCAAGAGACCCAGTACTTC. The encoded protein is CASGRPDQETQYF.

The chain carries TRBV4-3 and TRBJ1-3, with D tentatively TRBD1 (5 bases). The germline V gene has CDR1 LGHNA and CDR2 YSLEER. The CDR3 contains 16 residues. Trimming cost V 0 bases and J 2 bases, with 11 bases left between them. CDR3 bases: TGCGCCAGCAGCCAAGATCGCAGGGAAACTGGAAACACCATATATTTT. Protein: CASSQDRRETGNTIYF.

This sequence joins TRBV5-1 and TRBJ2-7, with 11 bases fitting TRBD1. The ends lost 3 bases at V and 6 bases at J; junction bases unmatched: 8. The CDR3 has 15 residues. Germline V lookup: CDR1 SGHRS, CDR2 YFSETQ. CDR3: CASSYTGTGGIEQYF. The CDR3 region has the DNA TGCGCCAGCAGCTATACCGGGACAGGGGGGATCGAGCAGTACTTC.

This chain connects TRBV10-3 to TRBJ2-3; D remains ambiguous. There are 11 residues in the CDR3. Germline lookup yields CDR1 ENHRY and CDR2 SYGVKD. Trimming shortened V by 6 bases and J by 2 bases, and 3 bases separated the two germline ends. The DNA for the CDR3 is TGTGCCATCAGGGACACAGATACGCAGTATTTT. Protein: CAIRDTDTQYF.

As DNA, the CDR3 is TGTGCCAGCAGGCCGCGGGGCCGACGAGACGGCCGGGAGACCCAGTACTTC. Translation gives CASRPRGRRDGRETQYF. J is TRBJ2-5 and V is TRBV27; D perhaps matches TRBD2 (6 bases). This CDR3 has 17 amino acids. CDR1 MNHEY and CDR2 SMNVEV come from the germline V gene (reference sequence). Trimming shortened V by 6 bases and J by 5 bases, and 25 bases separated the two germline ends.

V gene TRBV11-2 combines with J gene TRBJ1-6; a possible D gene is TRBD1 (5 bases). The CDR3 has 17 residues. The V end was cut by 5 bases, the J end by 0 bases, with 14 bases between. In germline, CDR1 is SGHAT, CDR2 FQNNGV. Written as DNA, the CDR3 is TGTGCCAGCAGCCCGACGACAGACCCCTCCTATAATTCACCCCTCCACTTT. Translated, it gives CASSPTTDPSYNSPLHF.

The chain couples TRBV2 to TRBJ1-5; D remains ambiguous. The V end lost 7 bases, the J end lost 5 bases, and 12 bases lay between the germline ends. The V gene's germline CDR1 is SNHLY and CDR2 FYNNEI. The CDR3 contains 13 residues. Here the CDR3 DNA reads TGTGCCAGCAAGCTGTACATCGATCAGCCCCAGCATTTT. Translated, it gives CASKLYIDQPQHF.

The genes are TRBV19 and TRBJ1-6; no reliable D call. Germline CDR1 reads LNHDA; CDR2 reads SQIVND (reference sequence). Trimming shortened V by 9 bases and J by 9 bases, and 18 bases separated the two germline ends. The CDR3 is made up of 14 amino acids. The CDR3 nucleotides are TGTGCCAGCAGCGGCGATCCTCTTGGTTCACCCCTCCACTTT. It yields the protein CASSGDPLGSPLHF.

The chain combines TRBV15 with TRBJ1-4; possible D gene TRBD1, 5 bases. V lost 5 bases to trimming and J lost 8 bases, with 15 bases between them. The CDR3 runs 14 residues. Germline-derived CDR1 and CDR2 are LNHNV and YYDKDF (reference sequence). The CDR3 DNA reads TGTGCCACCAGCCCCCGGGGCCCCTGGGAAAAACTGTTTTTT. Its protein is CATSPRGPWEKLFF.

The rearrangement links TRBV6-1 to TRBJ2-5; TRBD2 matches 13 bases. TRBJ2-7 explains the end of the DNA better; the J call may be wrong. From germline, CDR1 is MNHNS and CDR2 SASEGT. This CDR3 contains 15 residues. CDR3 sequence (DNA): TGTGCCAGCAGTGAAACTAGCGGGGGGGCCTACGAGCAGTACTTC. Residues: CASSETSGGAYEQYF.

This clone has a handful of counts. The chain carries TRBV5-4 and TRBJ1-2; 8 nucleotides agree with TRBD1. This CDR3 spans 14 amino acids. Germline trimming cut 3 bases from V and 2 bases from J; bases unmatched to any gene: 3. The germline V gene has CDR1 SGHNT and CDR2 YYREEE (reference sequence). The CDR3 DNA is TGTGCCAGCAGCTCGGGACAGGTGAACTATGGCTACACCTTC. The encoded protein is CASSSGQVNYGYTF.

This clone was recorded a few times. The V call is TRBV25-1, the J call TRBJ2-1, with D unresolved. Germline CDR1 MGHDK, CDR2 SYGVNS. The CDR3 is 11 amino acids. V shed 4 bases and J shed 3 bases, with 1 base lying between them. For the CDR3, the DNA is TGTGCCAGCAGTGTCTACAATGAGCAGTTCTTC. Its translation is CASSVYNEQFF.

This chain uses TRBV9 with TRBJ2-1; 11 bases are a match to TRBD2. V lost 4 bases, J lost 7 bases, and 7 bases stayed unmatched. Germline V gives CDR1 SGDLS, CDR2 YYNGEE. CDR3 size: 15 residues. The CDR3 DNA is TGTGCCAGCAGCTCCCGGGTAGCGGGGGGGAATGAGCAGTTCTTC. It encodes CASSSRVAGGNEQFF.

The gene calls are TRBV30 and TRBJ1-5; no firm D call. V lost 1 base and J 4 bases, leaving 8 bases between the germline ends. The CDR3 spans 13 residues. The germline gives CDR1 GTSNPN, CDR2 SVGIG (reference sequence). This CDR3 reads CAWSEGRNQPQHF. CDR3 coding DNA: TGTGCCTGGAGTGAAGGTCGGAATCAGCCCCAGCATTTT.

This clone was recorded once. V gene TRBV6-6 combines with J gene TRBJ1-1; D is unresolved. V lost 5 bases and J lost 0, with 13 bases in between. The CDR3 covers 15 residues. The germline gives CDR1 MNHNY, CDR2 SVGAGI (reference sequence). In DNA form, the CDR3 reads TGTGCCAGCAGTCTACCGGGCCACATGAACACTGAAGCTTTCTTT. Translated, it gives CASSLPGHMNTEAFF.

This clone was counted only a few times. The rearrangement uses TRBV6-1 and TRBJ1-5; D call uncertain. The CDR3 totals 15 residues. V was trimmed by 3 bases and J by 4 bases, leaving 13 bases between them. Germline V gene sequence: CDR1 MNHNS, CDR2 SASEGT. The CDR3 bases are TGTGCCAGCAGTGAGATCCTTTTTGGGAATCAGCCCCAGCATTTT. Its protein product is CASSEILFGNQPQHF.